Following are 6 T cell receptor beta chains from one sample sequenced in a study of T cells in Graves' hyperthyroidism and ophthalmopathy. Amplification targeted TCR beta CDR3 regions from RNA transcripts. The HTBI primer set drove a first-round RT-PCR of the TCR CDR3. TCRdb itself ran the multiplex PCR reads through MiXCR, one entry per CDR3 protein. The table records some 600,000 distinct CDR3 sequences, approximately 15% of them present only once. The sample consisted of blood. These receptors came from a woman in her twenties or thirties with Graves' hyperthyroidism that later progressed to Graves' ophthalmopathy.

This clonotype was recorded a few times. V is TRBV20-1 and J is TRBJ2-1; TRBD2 matches 7 bases. Germline V lookup: CDR1 DFQATT, CDR2 SNEGSKA (reference sequence). This CDR3 contains 15 residues. The V gene end was trimmed by 1 base and the J gene end by 9 bases; junction bases not matched to a gene: 12. The CDR3 DNA is TGCAGTGCTAGAGGGAATCTCGCGGGAGAGGTTGAGCAGTTCTTC. This encodes CSARGNLAGEVEQFF.

The table lists this clonotype with a few counts. This chain links TRBV6-4 with TRBJ1-1, with 7 nucleotides matching TRBD1. The J segment lost 3 bases and the V segment lost 3 bases, leaving 10 bases of the junction unmatched. This CDR3 spans 16 amino acids. Looked up from germline, CDR1 is MRHNA and CDR2 is SNTAGT. The CDR3, as DNA: TGTGCCAGCAGTGAACCCAGGGGGATAGGGGACACTGAAGCTTTCTTT. This gives the protein CASSEPRGIGDTEAFF.

The chain uses TRBV6-8 and TRBJ1-5, with D perhaps TRBD1 (6 bases). This CDR3 has 15 amino acids. Germline V gene sequence: CDR1 MNHGY, CDR2 SAAAGT. Trimming took off 11 bases at V and 4 bases at J, with 21 bases between the two ends. DNA for the CDR3: TGTGCCGAAACGGGGGGGCAGCCACGGAATCAGCCCCAGCATTTT. Translated, it gives CAETGGQPRNQPQHF.

The CDR3 bases are TGTGCCAGCTCCCGGACTAGCGGGAGCCCAGATACGCAGTATTTT. Protein sequence: CASSRTSGSPDTQYF. The chain employs TRBV18 and TRBJ2-3; 13 nucleotides align to TRBD2. The germline gives CDR1 KGHSH, CDR2 LQKENI. This CDR3 spans 15 amino acids. Losses at the gene ends were 6 bases for V and 4 bases for J; bases not matched to a gene: 4.

This clonotype has only one observation. The rearrangement links TRBV12-3 or TRBV12-4 to TRBJ2-2; 7 bases align to TRBD2. CDR3 size: 14 residues. The V segment lost 7 bases and the J segment 2 bases; nucleotides outside the gene matches: 4. The CDR3 spells CASTERGNTGELFF. In nucleotides, the CDR3 is TGTGCCAGCACCGAGCGGGGTAACACCGGGGAGCTGTTTTTT.

This clonotype was counted ten times or more. The chain recombines TRBV4-1 with TRBJ2-7, with D possibly matching TRBD1 (5 bases). Germline CDR1 MGHRA, CDR2 YSYEKL. The ends were cut back, 4 bases at V and 2 bases at J, with 9 bases in the middle. The CDR3 is 13 residues long. As DNA, the CDR3 is TGCGCCAGCAGCCCCGACAGTGCCTACGAGCAGTACTTC. Its translation is CASSPDSAYEQYF.